Listed below are T cell receptor beta chains from one sample, sequenced in a study of blood T cell repertoires in COVID-19. Sequencing was performed with immunoSEQ multiplex PCR; in TCRdb, only in-frame clones are kept and a portion is missing. This table has roughly 240,000 clones, about 82% appearing once. Sequenced: peripheral blood. These receptors all come from a man between 45 and 60 years old with COVID-19, enrolled during active disease. The CDR3 runs from the conserved cysteine through the conserved F or W. A D gene is named only where the DNA matches it firmly. Expanded clones get a size class; other rows say once, few or many, or leave the size out.

D	V	J	size	length	DNA	CDR3
TRBD1	TRBV5-1	TRBJ2-7	-	14	TGCGCCAGCAGCGGAACCACAGGGGTTTACGAGCAGTACTTC	CASSGTTGVYEQYF
-	TRBV27	TRBJ2-3	-	11	TGTGCCAGCAGTTTAGGGCCCACGCAGTATTTT	CASSLGPTQYF
TRBD1	TRBV5-5	TRBJ1-5	-	14	TGTGCCAGCAGCTGGGGACAGGGGAATCAGCCCCAGCATTTT	CASSWGQGNQPQHF
-	TRBV18	TRBJ1-1	few	13	TGTGCCAGCTCACCAGAAGGGGCACAGAGGGCTTTCTTT	CASSPEGAQRAFF
TRBD2	TRBV5-4	TRBJ2-3	-	18	TGTGCCAGCAGTACCGGGACTAGCGGGGGGGCCGAGACAGATACGCAGTATTTT	CASSTGTSGGAETDTQYF
TRBD1	TRBV27	TRBJ2-7	once	17	TGTGCCAGCAGGGGGACAGGGGGGGAAATGGCGCCCTACGAGCAGTACTTC	CASRGTGGEMAPYEQYF
TRBD2	TRBV4-1	TRBJ2-2	-	15	TGCGCCAGCAGCCGGCTAGCGGGGGCAACCGGGGAGCTGTTTTTT	CASSRLAGATGELFF
TRBD1	TRBV5-1	TRBJ2-2	-	16	TGCGCCAGCAGCTTGTCAGGGGGTTCGAACACCGGGGAGCTGTTTTTT	CASSLSGGSNTGELFF
TRBD1	TRBV18	TRBJ1-6	-	16	TGTGCCAGCTCACCAAGGACAGGTGTTGGCAATTCACCCCTCCACTTT	CASSPRTGVGNSPLHF
TRBD2	TRBV5-8	TRBJ2-1	-	18	TGTGCCAGCAGCTTGGGACTAGCGTCTGACAGCTCCTACAATGAGCAGTTCTTC	CASSLGLASDSSYNEQFF
-	TRBV2	TRBJ2-4	-	16	TGTGCCAGCAGTGAAGCGCTTCCGGGGACCAAAAACATTCAGTACTTC	CASSEALPGTKNIQYF
TRBD2	TRBV27	TRBJ2-3	-	14	TGTGCCAGCAGTTTTAGCGGGGGAAGAGATACGCAGTATTTT	CASSFSGGRDTQYF
-	TRBV11-2	TRBJ1-1	-	14	TGTGCCAGCAGCTTAGACCGGGAATACACTGAAGCTTTCTTT	CASSLDREYTEAFF
-	TRBV5-5	TRBJ1-5	once	15	TGTGCCAGCAGCTTATCGCCAGGGGCGGATCAGCCCCAGCATTTT	CASSLSPGADQPQHF
-	TRBV4-3	TRBJ2-5	-	15	TGCGCCAGCAGCCAAGAACACAGGGGGGGGGAGACCCAGTACTTC	CASSQEHRGGETQYF
TRBD2	TRBV2	TRBJ2-7	-	14	TGTGCCAGCAGGCTAGCGGGGATCTCCTACGAGCAGTACTTC	CASRLAGISYEQYF
-	TRBV5-1	TRBJ2-2	-	13	TGCGCCAGCAGAGAGGGTTCAACCGGGGAGCTGTTTTTT	CASREGSTGELFF
-	TRBV2	TRBJ1-1	-	10	TGTGCCAGCTCTGGGGAGAAACCTTTCTTT	CASSGEKPFF
TRBD2	TRBV7-9	TRBJ2-5	-	14	TGTGCCAGCAGCTTATATAGCGGGGAAGAGACCCAGTACTTC	CASSLYSGEETQYF
TRBD1	TRBV28	TRBJ1-2	-	15	TGTGCCAGCAGTGAAGGGGGCTCCCGTAACTATGGCTACACCTTC	CASSEGGSRNYGYTF
-	TRBV13	TRBJ2-3	-	18	TGTGCCAGCAGCTTAGTTGGGCTAGCTGCGACTAGCACAGATACGCAGTATTTT	CASSLVGLAATSTDTQYF
-	TRBV6-2/TRBV6-3	TRBJ2-2	medium-sized	13	TGTGCCAGCAGTTACAGGGACAACGGGGAGCTGTTTTTT	CASSYRDNGELFF
TRBD2	TRBV12-5	TRBJ2-1	-	12	TGTGCTAGTGGCGGGGAGGGCAATGAGCAGTTCTTC	CASGGEGNEQFF
TRBD1	TRBV18	TRBJ2-7	-	14	TGTGCCAGCTCACCGTCGGACAGGGGCTACGAGCAGTACTTC	CASSPSDRGYEQYF
-	TRBV7-9	TRBJ2-5	-	13	TGTGCCAGCAGCTTAGTGGGGGGTGAGACCCAGTACTTC	CASSLVGGETQYF
TRBD1	TRBV5-5	TRBJ1-5	-	15	TGTGCCAGCAGCTCCGGGACAGGGTGGGATCAGCCCCAGCATTTT	CASSSGTGWDQPQHF
TRBD1	TRBV27	TRBJ2-5	-	15	TGTGCCAGCAGACGTAGGACAGGGGGAGGAGAGACCCAGTACTTC	CASRRRTGGGETQYF
-	TRBV7-3	TRBJ1-1	-	13	TGTGCCAGCAGTGACGACAGGAACACTGAAGCTTTCTTT	CASSDDRNTEAFF
TRBD2	TRBV30	TRBJ2-5	once	17	TGTGCCTGGAGTTCCAGACTAGCGGGGGGTAACCAAGAGACCCAGTACTTC	CAWSSRLAGGNQETQYF